The clone carrying this TCR beta chain appeared once. Germline CDR1 SNHLY, CDR2 FYNNEI. The CDR3 totals 14 residues. Trimming took 6 bases from V and 10 from J; bases not matched to a gene: 7. This record belongs to a study of blood T cell repertoires in COVID-19. The protocol was immunoSEQ multiplex PCR, while the TCRdb copy is restricted to in-frame clones and leaves out a portion. The sample consists of 250,000 or so clones, 80% to 90% of them appearing once. What was sequenced was PBMCs or T cells enriched from blood (not recorded which). The TCR was taken from a woman between 25 and 40 years old with acute COVID-19. The chain has TRBV2 and TRBJ1-6; 9 nucleotides agree with TRBD1. CDR3 loop: CASRATGGGSPLHF. CDR3 in DNA: TGTGCCAGCAGAGCGACAGGGGGAGGATCACCCCTCCACTTT.